This T cell receptor beta chain comes out of a study of blood T cell repertoires in COVID-19. Membership in each cohort depended on participant-reported clinical history. Deletions cut 5 bases from V and 3 bases from J, with 14 bases between. The CDR3 spans 14 residues. The germline gives CDR1 MNHEY, CDR2 SVGAGI. Authors' methods: Reference gene primer amplification in the assay estimated nucleated cell counts. Sequencing was performed with immunoSEQ multiplex PCR; in TCRdb, only in-frame clones are kept and a portion is missing. The V and J calls and the clone size are those of that table, but D and trimming were determined from the DNA. This table holds about 480,000 clones, 88% found once.

This sequence joins TRBV6-5 and TRBJ2-7, with a possible D match to TRBD1 (6 bases). The specimen sequenced was PBMCs or T cells enriched from blood (not recorded which). The sequence was obtained from a woman aged 35 to 49 who had recovered from COVID-19. The CDR3 DNA sequence: TGTGCCAGCAGTACCGGACAGAAAGACTACGAGCAGTACTTC. It specifies CASSTGQKDYEQYF.